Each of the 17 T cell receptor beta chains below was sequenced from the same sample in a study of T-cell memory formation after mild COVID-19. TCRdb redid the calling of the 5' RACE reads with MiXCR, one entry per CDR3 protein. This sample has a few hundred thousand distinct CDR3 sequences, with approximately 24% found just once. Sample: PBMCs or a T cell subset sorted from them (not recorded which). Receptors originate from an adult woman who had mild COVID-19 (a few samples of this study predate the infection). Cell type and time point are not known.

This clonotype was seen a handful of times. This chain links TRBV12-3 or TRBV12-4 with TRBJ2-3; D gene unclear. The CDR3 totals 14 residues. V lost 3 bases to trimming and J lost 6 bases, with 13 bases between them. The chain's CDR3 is CASSLAADMDTQYF. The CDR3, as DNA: TGTGCCAGCAGTTTGGCGGCCGATATGGATACGCAGTATTTT.

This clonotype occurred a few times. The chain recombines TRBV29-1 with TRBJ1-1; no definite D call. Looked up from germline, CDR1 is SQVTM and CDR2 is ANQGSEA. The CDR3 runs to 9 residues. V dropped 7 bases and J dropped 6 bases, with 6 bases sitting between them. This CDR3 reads CSGGSEAFF. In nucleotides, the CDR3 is TGCAGCGGGGGATCTGAAGCTTTCTTT.

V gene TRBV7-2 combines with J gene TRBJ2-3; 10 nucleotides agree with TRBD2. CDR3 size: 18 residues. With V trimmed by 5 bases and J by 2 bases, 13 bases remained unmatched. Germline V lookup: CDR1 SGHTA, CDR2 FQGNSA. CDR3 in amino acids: CASSLRRASGSHTDTQYF. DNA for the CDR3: TGTGCCAGCAGCCTAAGAAGAGCTAGCGGGAGTCACACAGATACGCAGTATTTT.

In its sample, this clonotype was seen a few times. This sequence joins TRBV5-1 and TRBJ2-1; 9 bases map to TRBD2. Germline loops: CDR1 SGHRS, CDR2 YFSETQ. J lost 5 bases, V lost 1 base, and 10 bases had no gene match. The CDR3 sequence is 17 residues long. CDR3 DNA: TGCGCCAGCAGCTTGTTGTCTAGCGGGGCCACTAACAATGAGCAGTTCTTC. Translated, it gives CASSLLSSGATNNEQFF.

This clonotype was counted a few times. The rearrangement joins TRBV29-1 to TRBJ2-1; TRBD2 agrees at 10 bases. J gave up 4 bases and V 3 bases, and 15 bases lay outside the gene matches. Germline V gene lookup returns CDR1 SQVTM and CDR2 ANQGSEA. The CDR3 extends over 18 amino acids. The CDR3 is CSVEWGGRSGRHYNEQFF. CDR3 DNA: TGCAGCGTTGAGTGGGGGGGCCGTAGCGGGAGGCATTACAATGAGCAGTTCTTC.

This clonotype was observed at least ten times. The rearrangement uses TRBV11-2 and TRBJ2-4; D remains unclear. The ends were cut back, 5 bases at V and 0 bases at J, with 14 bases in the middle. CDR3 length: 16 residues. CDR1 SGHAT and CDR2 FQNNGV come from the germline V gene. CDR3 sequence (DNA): TGTGCCAGCAGCCACACTCCTCCGGGAGCCAAAAACATTCAGTACTTC. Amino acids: CASSHTPPGAKNIQYF.

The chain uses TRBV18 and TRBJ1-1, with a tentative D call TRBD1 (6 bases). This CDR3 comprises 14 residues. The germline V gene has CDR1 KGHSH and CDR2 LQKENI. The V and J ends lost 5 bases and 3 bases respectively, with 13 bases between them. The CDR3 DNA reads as TGTGCCAGCTCAGAGGCGGGGGGGCACACTGAAGCTTTCTTT. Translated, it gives CASSEAGGHTEAFF.

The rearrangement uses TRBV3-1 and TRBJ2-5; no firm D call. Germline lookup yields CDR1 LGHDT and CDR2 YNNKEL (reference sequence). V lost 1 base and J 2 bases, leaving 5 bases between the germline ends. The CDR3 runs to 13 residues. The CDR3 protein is CASSQGRQETQYF. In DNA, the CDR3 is TGTGCCAGCAGCCAAGGACGGCAAGAGACCCAGTACTTC.

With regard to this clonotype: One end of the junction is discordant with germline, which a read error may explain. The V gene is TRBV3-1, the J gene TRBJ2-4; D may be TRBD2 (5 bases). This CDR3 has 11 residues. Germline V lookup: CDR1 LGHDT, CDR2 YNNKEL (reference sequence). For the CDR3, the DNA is TGTGCCAGCAGCCAAGTGGCGGACTTCCATTTC. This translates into CASSQVADFHF.

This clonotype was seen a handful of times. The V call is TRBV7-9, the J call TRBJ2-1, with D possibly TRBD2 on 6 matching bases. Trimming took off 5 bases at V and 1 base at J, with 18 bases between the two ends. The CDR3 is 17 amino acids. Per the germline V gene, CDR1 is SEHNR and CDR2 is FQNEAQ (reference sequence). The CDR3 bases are TGTGCCAGCAGCCCCCCAGTGAGTAGCGGATCCTACAATGAGCAGTTCTTC. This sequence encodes CASSPPVSSGSYNEQFF.

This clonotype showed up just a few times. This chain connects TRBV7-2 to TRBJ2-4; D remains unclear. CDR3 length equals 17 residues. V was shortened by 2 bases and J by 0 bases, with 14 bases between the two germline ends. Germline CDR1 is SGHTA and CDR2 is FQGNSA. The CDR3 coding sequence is TGTGCCAGCAGCTTAATTGGAGAATCTCTAGCCAAAAACATTCAGTACTTC. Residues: CASSLIGESLAKNIQYF.

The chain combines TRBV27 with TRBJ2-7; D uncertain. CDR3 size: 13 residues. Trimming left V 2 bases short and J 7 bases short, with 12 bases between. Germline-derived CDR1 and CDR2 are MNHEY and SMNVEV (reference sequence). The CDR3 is CASSLAEVSEQYF. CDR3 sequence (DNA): TGTGCCAGCAGTTTAGCGGAAGTGTCTGAGCAGTACTTC.

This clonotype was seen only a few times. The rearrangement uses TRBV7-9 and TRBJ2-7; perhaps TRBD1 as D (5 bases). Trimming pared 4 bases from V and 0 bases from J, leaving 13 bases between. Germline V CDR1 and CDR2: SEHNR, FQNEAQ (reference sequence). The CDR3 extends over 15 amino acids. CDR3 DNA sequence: TGTGCCAGCAGCTCCCACGGGCAGGGCTCCTACGAGCAGTACTTC. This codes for CASSSHGQGSYEQYF.

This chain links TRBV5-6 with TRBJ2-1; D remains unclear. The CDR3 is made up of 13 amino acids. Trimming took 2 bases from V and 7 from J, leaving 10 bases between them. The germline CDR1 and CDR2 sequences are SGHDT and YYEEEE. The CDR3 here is CASSLGRRNEQFF. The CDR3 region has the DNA TGTGCCAGCAGCTTAGGACGGCGGAATGAGCAGTTCTTC.

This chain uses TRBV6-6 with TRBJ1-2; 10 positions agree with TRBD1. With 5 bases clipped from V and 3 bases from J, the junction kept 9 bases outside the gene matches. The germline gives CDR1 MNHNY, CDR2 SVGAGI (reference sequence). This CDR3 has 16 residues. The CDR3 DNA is TGTGCCAGCAGTACCGGGACAGGGGTTTATTACTATGGCTACACCTTC. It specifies CASSTGTGVYYYGYTF.

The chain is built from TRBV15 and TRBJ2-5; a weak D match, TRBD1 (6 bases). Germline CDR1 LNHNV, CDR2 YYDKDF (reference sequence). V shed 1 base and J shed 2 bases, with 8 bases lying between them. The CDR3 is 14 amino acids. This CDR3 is CATSRGGGQETQYF. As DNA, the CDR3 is TGTGCCACCAGCAGAGGAGGGGGTCAAGAGACCCAGTACTTC.

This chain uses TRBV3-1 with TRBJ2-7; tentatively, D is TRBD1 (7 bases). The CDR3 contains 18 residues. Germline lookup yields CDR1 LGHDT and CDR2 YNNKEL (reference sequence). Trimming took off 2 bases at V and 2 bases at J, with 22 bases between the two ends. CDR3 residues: CASSQSPGQVRGAYEQYF. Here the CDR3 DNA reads TGTGCCAGCAGCCAATCCCCAGGTCAGGTCAGGGGGGCCTACGAGCAGTACTTC.